Given below is one TCR beta chain in context. Germline assignment: CDR1 LGHDT and CDR2 YNNKEL (reference sequence). The CDR3 is 13 amino acids. The V end was cut by 3 bases, the J end by 8 bases, with 13 bases between. The sample belongs to a study of control samples from healthy donors and cancer patients. TCRdb's copy holds only in-frame clones and misses some; the assay was immunoSEQ multiplex PCR. The sample holds tens of thousands of clones, approximately 80% seen once. Sequencing input: blood. This TCR derives from a man between 65 and 80 years old in good health. The chain combines TRBV3-1 (or the pseudogene TRBV3-2) with TRBJ1-1; perhaps TRBD1 as D (6 bases). CDR3 nucleotides: TGTGCCAGCAGCCAGATGTCGCAGGGGGAAGCTTTCTTT. Translation: CASSQMSQGEAFF.